The 26 T cell receptor beta chains below were found in one sample sequenced in a study of human T cells and chemical hapten exposure (dated by TCRdb to the early 2020s). Libraries were constructed by RACE. These reads were obtained on a NextSeq 500. In TCRdb, the public reads were trimmed at Q25 with fastp and aligned with MiXCR, with productive beta chains retained. Identical CDR3 proteins give one entry, which carries the most common genes and DNA. The sample data list tens of thousands of distinct CDR3 sequences, and approximately 10% of these were observed just once. The top ten constitute roughly 1.5% of the sample. In the paper's terms, the time point label means: patch test 3, about 24 weeks after DPC sensitization. The sample's treatment or condition label, in plain terms: therapeutic diphenylcyclopropenone sensitization with weekly scalp DPC. Sequencing was performed on whole blood, taken in connection with sensitization to the hapten diphenylcyclopropenone (DPC). The origin of the receptors is a woman between 45 and 60 years old with alopecia areata. Some clones in this sample may be carry-over from other donors' samples.

This clonotype was counted at least ten times. V usage is TRBV28 and J usage is TRBJ2-3; D is tentatively TRBD1 or TRBD2 (6 bases each). CDR1 and CDR2 (germline): MDHEN, SYDVKM. V was cut by 6 bases and J by 1 base, with 17 bases left in between. The CDR3 is 16 residues long. In DNA, the CDR3 is TGTGCCAGCAGATTCGGCGGGACACCTCGCACAGATACGCAGTATTTT. As protein: CASRFGGTPRTDTQYF. Complete variable domain (other parts from reference TRBV28 and TRBJ2-3): DVKVTQSSRYLVKRTGEKVFLECVQDMDHENMFWYRQDPGLGLRLIYFSYDVKMKEKGDIPEGYSVSREKKERFSLILESASTNQTSMYLCASRFGGTPRTDTQYFGPGTRLTVL.

A few counts support this clonotype. The J gene is TRBJ2-7, the V gene TRBV7-9, with 11 bases that match TRBD1. V shed 5 bases and J 2 bases; nucleotides not matched to a gene: 5. The CDR3 covers 15 residues. Germline lookup yields CDR1 SEHNR and CDR2 FQNEAQ (reference sequence). The CDR3 sequence is CASSQGQGVPYEQYF. As DNA, the CDR3 is TGTGCCAGCAGCCAGGGACAGGGGGTTCCCTACGAGCAGTACTTC.

The V call is TRBV7-9, the J call TRBJ2-7; maybe TRBD1 (6 bases). CDR1 is SEHNR and CDR2 is FQNEAQ in the germline V gene (reference sequence). The CDR3 spans 15 residues. The V and J ends lost 0 bases and 1 base respectively, with 10 bases between them. The chain's CDR3 is CASSLALGASYEQYF. Here the CDR3 DNA reads TGTGCCAGCAGCTTAGCCCTGGGGGCGTCCTACGAGCAGTACTTC.

The table lists this clonotype with a few counts. The rearrangement uses TRBV6-6 and TRBJ2-3; 9 bases are shared with TRBD2. The CDR3 spans 15 residues. With 7 bases clipped from V and 4 bases from J, the junction kept 9 bases outside the gene matches. CDR1 and CDR2 (germline): MNHNY, SVGAGI (reference sequence). The CDR3 sequence: CASKAGGITPDTQYF. CDR3 sequence (DNA): TGTGCCAGCAAGGCGGGAGGGATAACCCCAGATACGCAGTATTTT.

This clonotype was detected many times. The CDR3 spells CASSADLYEQYF. DNA of the CDR3: TGTGCCAGCAGCGCCGACCTCTACGAGCAGTACTTC. The V and J genes are TRBV5-6 and TRBJ2-7; the D is unclear. Trimming took 4 bases from V and 3 from J, leaving 8 bases between them. Germline assignment: CDR1 SGHDT and CDR2 YYEEEE. CDR3 length: 12 residues.

This clonotype occurred many times. V usage is TRBV12-3 or TRBV12-4 and J usage is TRBJ2-5; 11 nucleotides line up with TRBD2. CDR3 length: 15 amino acids. J lost 4 bases, V lost 5 bases, and 6 bases had no gene match. In DNA form, the CDR3 reads TGTGCCAGCAGTCCTTCTAGCGGGAGGTTAGAGACCCAGTACTTC. It yields the protein CASSPSSGRLETQYF.

This chain uses TRBV5-1 with TRBJ2-5; 11 positions match TRBD2. The length of the CDR3 is 15 residues. The germline V gene encodes CDR1 SGHRS and CDR2 YFSETQ. Trimming at V came to 2 bases and at J to 1 base, leaving 1 base not matched to a gene. DNA of the CDR3: TGCGCCAGCAGCTTACTAGCGGGGGCCCAAGAGACCCAGTACTTC. This translates into CASSLLAGAQETQYF.

This clonotype was seen more than once but under ten times. CDR3 amino acids: CASSLNWGGSVSTYEQYF. For the CDR3, the DNA is TGTGCCAGCAGCTTAAATTGGGGGGGTAGCGTGTCTACCTACGAGCAGTACTTC. J is TRBJ2-7 and V is TRBV7-6; 7 bases map to TRBD2. The CDR3 is 18 amino acids. After removal of 2 bases from V and 2 bases from J, the junction contained 15 bases not matched to a gene. Looked up from germline, CDR1 is SGHVS and CDR2 is FNYEAQ. The full variable domain, with the rest looked up from reference TRBV7-6 and TRBJ2-7, is GAGVSQSPRYKVTKRGQDVALRCDPISGHVSLYWYRQALGQGPEFLTYFNYEAQQDKSGLPNDRFSAERPEGSISTLTIQRTEQRDSAMYRCASSLNWGGSVSTYEQYFGPGTRLTVT.

The rearrangement uses TRBV29-1 and TRBJ2-7, with 7 bases matching TRBD1. CDR1 is SQVTM and CDR2 is ANQGSEA in the germline V gene. V shed 4 bases, J shed 0 bases, and the junction held 3 bases outside the gene matches. The CDR3 length is 13 residues. CDR3 bases: TGCAGCGTTGTTTACAGGGGCTCCTACGAGCAGTACTTC. Residues: CSVVYRGSYEQYF.

This chain joins TRBV7-6 and TRBJ1-5; D unresolved. The CDR3 is made up of 15 amino acids. V was trimmed by 3 bases and J by 9 bases, leaving 18 bases between them. Germline assignment: CDR1 SGHVS and CDR2 FNYEAQ. The CDR3 DNA reads as TGTGCCAGCAGCTTCTCGGCAGGCGCCGGGTCGCCCCAGCATTTT. This encodes CASSFSAGAGSPQHF. The complete variable domain, with remaining parts taken from reference TRBV7-6 and TRBJ1-5, reads GAGVSQSPRYKVTKRGQDVALRCDPISGHVSLYWYRQALGQGPEFLTYFNYEAQQDKSGLPNDRFSAERPEGSISTLTIQRTEQRDSAMYRCASSFSAGAGSPQHFGDGTRLSIL.

This clonotype was observed a handful of times. The chain uses TRBV18 and TRBJ1-2, with 9 bases identical to TRBD1. Trimming cost V 6 bases and J 8 bases; bases outside gene matches: 7. From germline, CDR1 is KGHSH and CDR2 LQKENI. The CDR3 has 13 amino acids. The CDR3 loop reads CASSVQGARGYTF. In DNA, the CDR3 is TGTGCCAGCTCGGTACAGGGGGCACGAGGCTACACCTTC.

This clonotype turned up a few times. The rearrangement links TRBV20-1 to TRBJ2-3; no reliable D call. In germline, CDR1 is DFQATT, CDR2 SNEGSKA (reference sequence). V gave up 1 base and J gave up 2 bases, with 13 bases separating them. The CDR3 spans 15 residues. CDR3 region: CSARGTATSTDTQYF. The DNA of the CDR3 is TGCAGTGCTAGAGGGACGGCTACTTCCACAGATACGCAGTATTTT.

The chain couples TRBV18 to TRBJ2-3, with TRBD2 matching over 7 bases. V lost 3 bases to trimming and J lost 0 bases; unmatched junction nucleotides: 9. This CDR3 region has 17 residues. Germline-derived CDR1 and CDR2 are KGHSH and LQKENI. In nucleotides, the CDR3 is TGTGCCAGCTCACCTTTGCGGGAGATAACTAGCACAGATACGCAGTATTTT. As protein: CASSPLREITSTDTQYF.

There are many counts of this clonotype. V and J are TRBV29-1 and TRBJ2-1; a weak D match, TRBD1 (5 bases). Trimming took off 5 bases at V and 3 bases at J, with 11 bases between the two ends. This CDR3 spans 13 amino acids. Germline values: CDR1 SQVTM, CDR2 ANQGSEA. The CDR3 sequence: CSVLIGDYNEQFF. The CDR3 DNA reads TGCAGCGTTTTAATAGGGGACTACAATGAGCAGTTCTTC.

The gene calls are TRBV7-8 and TRBJ2-1; tentatively, D is TRBD1 (5 bases). V was trimmed by 5 bases and J by 9 bases, leaving 20 bases between them. The CDR3 spans 15 residues. Germline CDR1 SGHVS, CDR2 FQNEAQ. CDR3 region: CASSELGASHREQFF. The CDR3 DNA reads as TGTGCCAGCAGCGAGCTTGGGGCGTCCCACCGTGAGCAGTTCTTC.

J is TRBJ1-4 and V is TRBV7-2, with unresolved D. The CDR3 sequence is 15 residues long. The germline gives CDR1 SGHTA, CDR2 FQGNSA. Trimming stripped 3 bases from V and 1 base from J, with 9 bases between. The CDR3 reads CASSFTEGTNEKLFF. The CDR3 nucleotides are TGTGCCAGCAGCTTTACCGAGGGAACTAATGAAAAACTGTTTTTT.

This clonotype has just a few counts. The J gene is TRBJ2-1, the V gene TRBV28, with TRBD1 matching 9 bases. The trim removed 6 bases at V and 9 bases at J, leaving 9 bases unmatched. The CDR3 is made up of 14 amino acids. Germline-derived CDR1 and CDR2 are MDHEN and SYDVKM. CDR3 sequence reads: CASSLTGGLSEQFF. The CDR3 DNA follows: TGTGCCAGCAGCCTCACAGGGGGCTTATCTGAGCAGTTCTTC.

There are a few counts of this clonotype. This chain joins TRBV4-1 and TRBJ2-7; TRBD2 is a possible D gene (6 bases). The CDR3 contains 18 residues. V was clipped by 0 bases and J by 3 bases, with 21 bases between them. CDR1 is MGHRA and CDR2 is YSYEKL in the germline V gene. The CDR3 sequence: CASSQDVTTGRRVYEQYF. The CDR3 bases are TGCGCCAGCAGCCAAGACGTCACTACCGGGAGAAGGGTCTACGAGCAGTACTTC.

Many counts were recorded for this clonotype. The chain uses TRBV5-4 and TRBJ2-2, with TRBD1 matching 7 bases. CDR3 length equals 16 residues. V gave up 5 bases and J gave up 3 bases; unmatched junction bases: 10. Germline assignment: CDR1 SGHNT and CDR2 YYREEE (reference sequence). CDR3 in amino acids: CASRRGSGTDTGELFF. The CDR3 coding sequence is TGTGCCAGCAGAAGGGGGTCCGGGACAGACACCGGGGAGCTGTTTTTT.

This clonotype has ten or more counts. V gene TRBV4-1 combines with J gene TRBJ1-5; TRBD1 might be the D (5 bases). The CDR3 runs to 16 residues. Looked up from germline, CDR1 is MGHRA and CDR2 is YSYEKL. The germline V and J ends were trimmed by 4 bases and 15 bases, with 28 bases remaining between them. The CDR3, as DNA: TGCGCCAGCAGCCCCTCCCTTTGGGTGTTAAGGGGCCCTAGGCATTTT. The encoded protein is CASSPSLWVLRGPRHF.

The V call is TRBV7-9, the J call TRBJ2-2, with 8 bases fitting TRBD1. Trimming removed 5 bases from V and 6 bases from J; junction bases left unmatched: 5. The CDR3 length is 14 residues. Germline assignment: CDR1 SEHNR and CDR2 FQNEAQ (reference sequence). The CDR3 reads CASSQTTGAGELFF. The CDR3 DNA sequence: TGTGCCAGCAGCCAAACGACAGGGGCCGGGGAGCTGTTTTTT.

This clonotype came up many times. This chain's CDR3 is CASSNLDRLGTEAFF. Here the CDR3 DNA reads TGTGCCAGCAGCAATCTTGACAGGCTGGGCACTGAAGCTTTCTTT. The rearrangement joins TRBV21-1 to TRBJ1-1; the D call TRBD1 from the table was never checked on the DNA. TRBV21-1 is a pseudogene. CDR3 length equals 15 residues.

In its sample, this clonotype was seen many times. This chain connects TRBV18 to TRBJ1-1; D not resolved. This CDR3 is built from 14 residues. Germline V gives CDR1 KGHSH, CDR2 LQKENI. V lost 4 bases, J lost 1 base, and 10 bases lay in between. CDR3 sequence: CASSLTEGNTEAFF. CDR3 DNA: TGTGCCAGCTCACTCACGGAAGGGAACACTGAAGCTTTCTTT. The full variable domain, rest sourced from reference TRBV18 and TRBJ1-1, is NAGVMQNPRHLVRRRGQEARLRCSPMKGHSHVYWYRQLPEEGLKFMVYLQKENIIDESGMPKERFSAEFPKEGPSILRIQQVVRGDSAAYFCASSLTEGNTEAFFGQGTRLTVV.

This clonotype was detected ten times or more. The chain joins TRBV4-1 to TRBJ2-2; D is uncertain. Trimming pared 3 bases from V and 9 bases from J, leaving 2 bases between. This CDR3 is built from 10 residues. Germline CDR1 reads MGHRA; CDR2 reads YSYEKL. CDR3 amino acids: CASSHWELFF. The CDR3 nucleotides read TGCGCCAGCAGCCACTGGGAGCTGTTTTTT.

The V gene is TRBV28, the J gene TRBJ2-1; no reliable D call. V lost 5 bases and J 8 bases, leaving 10 bases between the germline ends. The germline V gene encodes CDR1 MDHEN and CDR2 SYDVKM. This CDR3 has 12 residues. The CDR3: CASSPVRDEQFF. Written as DNA, the CDR3 is TGTGCCAGCAGTCCCGTAAGGGATGAGCAGTTCTTC.

This rearrangement joins TRBV6-2 or TRBV6-3 to TRBJ2-5; D ambiguous. From germline, CDR1 is MNHEY and CDR2 SVGEGT. With 0 bases removed from V and 5 bases from J, the gap between germline ends came to 10 bases. The CDR3 spans 14 residues. The CDR3 spells CASSYSMVSETQYF. In nucleotides, the CDR3 is TGTGCCAGCAGTTACTCGATGGTTTCGGAGACCCAGTACTTC.